A selection of T cell receptor beta chains follows, all from one sample in a study of tumor-infiltrating lymphocytes in primary liver carcinoma. Each CDR3 protein gets one entry after TCRdb re-called the multiplex PCR reads with MiXCR. The sample shows roughly 120,000 distinct CDR3 sequences, about two thirds of them seen only once. The sequenced material came from tumor-adjacent normal liver tissue. The receptors were sampled from a woman aged 55-69 years with primary liver carcinoma and hepatitis B virus infection. Both conserved end residues are part of each CDR3. Fields, in order: V gene, D gene, J gene, clone size, CDR3 protein, CDR3 DNA. The D gene is left open where the match is weak. Clone size is not always given. Where it is, it says once, few, many or a class for expanded clones.

TRBV28,.,TRBJ2-7,.,CASSSTLTYEQYF,TGTGCCAGCAGCTCTACCCTCACATACGAGCAGTACTTC
TRBV28,TRBD1,TRBJ2-3,few,CASSNLSRDRGTDTQYF,TGTGCCAGCAGCAACCTATCCCGGGACAGGGGCACAGATACGCAGTATTTT
TRBV4-2,.,TRBJ2-2,few,CATSQVVAATGELFF,TGTGCCACCAGTCAAGTTGTAGCAGCCACCGGGGAGCTGTTTTTT
TRBV6-5,.,TRBJ2-1,many,CASSYDRVGEQFF,TGTGCCAGCAGTTACGATCGGGTTGGCGAGCAGTTCTTC
TRBV7-6,.,TRBJ2-2,.,CASSLQGTNTGELFF,TGTGCCAGCAGCTTACAGGGCACGAACACCGGGGAGCTGTTTTTT
TRBV4-2,.,TRBJ2-5,.,CASSQEMDGQETQYF,TGTGCCAGCAGCCAAGAAATGGACGGTCAAGAGACTCAGTACTTC
TRBV25-1,.,TRBJ1-1,.,CVSSEYRENTEAFF,TGTGTCAGTAGTGAATATCGGGAGAACACTGAAGCTTTCTTT
TRBV20-1,.,TRBJ2-3,.,CSASAGTDTQYF,TGCAGTGCCTCGGCGGGAACAGATACGCAGTATTTT
TRBV6-1,.,TRBJ2-1,.,CASSGITRSDEQFF,TGTGCCAGCAGCGGCATTACAAGGTCGGATGAGCAATTCTTC
TRBV28,TRBD1,TRBJ1-1,.,CASSSGGRTEAFF,TGTGCCAGCAGTTCAGGGGGGCGAACTGAAGCTTTCTTT
TRBV11-2,TRBD1,TRBJ2-7,.,CASSGGQGLIRLYNEQYF,TGTGCCAGCAGCGGGGGACAGGGGTTGATTAGACTTTATAACGAGCAATACTTT
TRBV6-6,.,TRBJ2-3,few,CASKESGSTDTQYF,TGTGCCAGCAAAGAGAGCGGGAGCACAGATACGCAGTATTTT
TRBV29-1,.,TRBJ2-7,.,CSVDGPTGTCEQYF,TGCAGCGTTGATGGGCCGACAGGTACCTGCGAGCAGTATTTC
TRBV6-5,.,TRBJ2-7,.,CASRPDGNSYKQYF,TGTGCCAGCAGACCGGACGGGAACTCCTACAAGCAGTACTTC
TRBV6-1,TRBD2,TRBJ2-7,many,CASGTQLGGEQYF,TGTGCCAGCGGGACGCAACTCGGGGGGGAGCAGTACTTC
TRBV28,TRBD1,TRBJ1-5,few,CASSAAGTAPYYSNQPQHF,TGTGCCAGCAGTGCCGCCGGGACAGCTCCCTATTATAGCAATCAGCCCCAGCATTTT
TRBV4-1,.,TRBJ2-1,.,CASSTEANSWGEQFF,TGCGCCAGCAGCACTGAGGCGAATAGCTGGGGTGAGCAGTTCTTC
TRBV11-2,.,TRBJ2-1,medium-sized,CASSLQNEQFF,TGTGCCAGCAGCCTACAGAATGAGCAGTTCTTC
TRBV11-1,.,TRBJ2-1,.,CANSLGGTTYNEQSF,TGTGCTAACAGCTTAGGGGGGACGACCTACAATGAGCAGTCCTTC
TRBV11-2,.,TRBJ1-2,.,CASSRHVSGGSYTF,TGTGCCAGCAGCAGACATGTGTCAGGAGGCAGCTACACGTTC
TRBV4-1,.,TRBJ2-7,few,CASSQERDLLYEQYF,TGCGCCAGCAGCCAAGAGAGGGACCTACTCTACGAGCAGTATTTC
TRBV10-3,TRBD2,TRBJ2-1,.,CAITESGLNYNEQFF,TGTGCCATCACTGAGTCGGGACTAAATTACAATGAGCAGTTCTTC
TRBV4-1,TRBD2,TRBJ2-1,.,CTSSQDPAGVNYDEQLF,TGCACCAGCAGCCAAGATCCCGCGGGAGTGAACTACGATGAGCAGCTCTTC
TRBV5-4,TRBD2,TRBJ2-3,.,CASSPSGRVMYTQYF,TGTGCCAGCAGTCCTAGCGGGAGGGTCATGTATACGCAGTATTTT
TRBV11-2,.,TRBJ1-1,.,CASSLVRYVEALF,TGTGCCAGCAGCTTAGTGCGGTACGTTGAAGCTTTATTT
TRBV6-4,.,TRBJ1-5,.,CASSAREGQPQHF,TGTGCCAGCAGTGCCAGGGAGGGTCAGCCCCAGCATTTT
TRBV12-3/TRBV12-4,.,TRBJ2-3,.,CTSSLGGSRDTQYF,TGTACTAGCAGTTTGGGCGGATCCAGAGATACGCAGTATTTT
TRBV2,TRBD1,TRBJ1-2,.,CASSPRTGDYGYTF,TGTGCCAGCAGTCCCAGGACAGGGGACTATGGCTACACCTTC
TRBV5-5,.,TRBJ2-7,many,CASSLGGRLPGSAYEQYF,TGTGCCAGCAGCTTGGGGGGAAGACTTCCCGGGAGCGCCTACGAGCAGTACTTC
TRBV29-1,.,TRBJ2-6,.,CSVGGSSGTNVLAF,TGCAGCGTTGGCGGATCCTCTGGGACCAACGTCCTGGCTTTC
TRBV11-2,.,TRBJ2-7,once,CASSLDVGEVYEQYF,TGTGCCAGCAGCTTAGATGTGGGGGAGGTATACGAGCAGTACTTC